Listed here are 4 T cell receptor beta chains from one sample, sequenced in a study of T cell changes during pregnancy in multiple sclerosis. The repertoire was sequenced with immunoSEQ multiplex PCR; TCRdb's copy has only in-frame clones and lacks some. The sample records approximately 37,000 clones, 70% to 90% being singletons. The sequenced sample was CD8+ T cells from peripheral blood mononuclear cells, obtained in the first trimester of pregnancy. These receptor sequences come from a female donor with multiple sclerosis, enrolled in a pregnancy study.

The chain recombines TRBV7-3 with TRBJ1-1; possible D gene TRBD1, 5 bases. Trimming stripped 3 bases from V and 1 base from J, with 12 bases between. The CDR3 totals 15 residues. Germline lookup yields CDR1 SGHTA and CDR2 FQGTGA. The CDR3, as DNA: TGTGCCAGCAGCTTTCAACCGGGGGAGAACACTGAAGCTTTCTTT. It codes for CASSFQPGENTEAFF.

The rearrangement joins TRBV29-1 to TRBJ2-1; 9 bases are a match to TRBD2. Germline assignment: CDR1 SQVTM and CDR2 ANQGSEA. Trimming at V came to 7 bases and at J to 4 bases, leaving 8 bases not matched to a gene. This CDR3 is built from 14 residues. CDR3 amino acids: CSASLAGDYNEQFF. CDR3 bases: TGCAGCGCTTCCTTAGCGGGGGATTACAATGAGCAGTTCTTC.

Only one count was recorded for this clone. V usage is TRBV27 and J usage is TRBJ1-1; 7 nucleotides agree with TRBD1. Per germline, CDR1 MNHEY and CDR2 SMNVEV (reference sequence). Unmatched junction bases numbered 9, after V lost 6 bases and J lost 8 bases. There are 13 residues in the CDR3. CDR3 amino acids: CASRTGSYLEAFF. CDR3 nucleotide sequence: TGTGCCAGCAGGACAGGGTCTTATCTCGAAGCTTTCTTT.

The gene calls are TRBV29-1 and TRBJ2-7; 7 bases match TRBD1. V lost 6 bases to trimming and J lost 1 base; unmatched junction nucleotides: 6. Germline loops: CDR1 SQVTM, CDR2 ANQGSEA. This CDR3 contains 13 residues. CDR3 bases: TGCAGCGTAACCTACAGGGGATCCTACGAGCAGTACTTC. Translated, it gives CSVTYRGSYEQYF.